This TCR beta chain comes out of a study of T cells in Graves' hyperthyroidism and ophthalmopathy. CDR1 and CDR2 (germline): LNHNV, YYDKDF (reference sequence). The CDR3 has 14 residues. Trimming pared 0 bases from V and 8 bases from J, leaving 10 bases between. RNA transcripts gave rise to amplified TCR beta CDR3 regions. A set of HTBI primers served as the primers for a first-round RT-PCR of the TCR CDR3. TCRdb passed the multiplex PCR reads through MiXCR, listing each CDR3 protein once. Of roughly 640,000 distinct CDR3 sequences in the sample, 16% were seen once. This chain joins TRBV15 and TRBJ2-2; D perhaps matches TRBD2 (6 bases). The clonotype was recovered from a woman between 40 and 55 years old with Graves' ophthalmopathy. Sequencing input: blood. DNA for the CDR3: TGTGCCACCAGCAGAGAACACGGGAGAGGGGAGCTGTTTTTT. It encodes CATSREHGRGELFF.